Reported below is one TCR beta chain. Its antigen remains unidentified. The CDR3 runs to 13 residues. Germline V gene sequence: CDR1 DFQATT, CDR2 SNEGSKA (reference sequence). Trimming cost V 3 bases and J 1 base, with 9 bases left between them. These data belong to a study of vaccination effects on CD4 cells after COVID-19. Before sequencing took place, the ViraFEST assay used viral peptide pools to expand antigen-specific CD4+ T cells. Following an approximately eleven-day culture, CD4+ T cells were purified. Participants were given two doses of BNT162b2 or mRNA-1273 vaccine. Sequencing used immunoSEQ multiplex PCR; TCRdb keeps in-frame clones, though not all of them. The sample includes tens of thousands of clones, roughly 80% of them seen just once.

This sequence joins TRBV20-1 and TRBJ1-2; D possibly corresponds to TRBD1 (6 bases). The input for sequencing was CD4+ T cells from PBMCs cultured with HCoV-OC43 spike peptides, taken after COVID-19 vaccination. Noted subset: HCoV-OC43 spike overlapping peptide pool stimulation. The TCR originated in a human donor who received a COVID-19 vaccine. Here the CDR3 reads CSASPGHNYGYTF. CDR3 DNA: TGCAGTGCTAGTCCGGGACATAACTATGGCTACACCTTC.